These 26 T cell receptor beta chains originate from one sample sequenced in a study of low-dose radiotherapy and immunotherapy resistance in tumors (dated by TCRdb to between 2021 and 2023). This sample's time point label indicates: before trial treatment. Sequencing took place on an Illumina HiSeq 2500. Superscript III and a set of TRAV- and TRBV-specific primers were used to synthesize first-strand cDNA, so that both TCRalpha and TCRbeta chains were covered. TCRs were amplified with Phusion for 20 PCR cycles, with a constant-region primer paired with the adapter attached to the V primers. The public sequencing data were trimmed at Q25 with fastp and processed into clonotypes with MiXCR by TCRdb, which kept only in-frame beta chains. Rows with a matching CDR3 protein are joined into one entry that keeps the most common DNA and genes. Recorded for this sample are some 82,000 distinct CDR3 sequences; 18% of them occurred a single time. Around 6.3% of the sample comes from the top ten.

Sample: PBMCs, taken before treatment. The source of these receptors is a male donor with prostate cancer.

This clonotype was observed many times. The rearrangement links TRBV13 to TRBJ2-5; D is ambiguous. Germline assignment: CDR1 PRHDT and CDR2 FYEKMQ (reference sequence). V lost 5 bases and J lost 2, with 12 bases in between. The CDR3 is made up of 14 amino acids. The CDR3 here is CASSPTAYQETQYF. The CDR3 DNA reads as TGTGCCAGCAGCCCCACCGCCTATCAAGAGACCCAGTACTTC.

This clonotype showed up just once. The limits of the CDR3 on the DNA are not certain, so only TCRdb's listed CDR3 is given. The rearrangement uses TRBV11-1 and TRBJ1-2. The CDR3 is made up of 22 amino acids, end residues included. Germline V lookup: CDR1 SGHAT, CDR2 FQDESV (reference sequence). The CDR3 reads CASSFYICSASSDGAQGYGYTF.

V usage is TRBV19 and J usage is TRBJ2-1; 11 nucleotides line up with TRBD2. Germline trimming cut 3 bases from V and 7 bases from J; bases unmatched to any gene: 2. Germline V gives CDR1 LNHDA, CDR2 SQIVND (reference sequence). The CDR3 loop spans 14 amino acids. Written as DNA, the CDR3 is TGTGCCAGTAGTATCACTAGCGGGAGAAATGAGCAGTTCTTC. Protein product: CASSITSGRNEQFF.

This clonotype occurred many times. The V and J genes are TRBV9 and TRBJ1-3; D not certain. Germline CDR1 and CDR2: SGDLS and YYNGEE. There are 16 residues in the CDR3. V was clipped by 0 bases and J by 0 bases, with 10 bases between them. The CDR3 bases are TGTGCCAGCAGCGTAGGTGACTCCGGCTCTGGAAACACCATATATTTT. Amino acid sequence: CASSVGDSGSGNTIYF.

The chain employs TRBV6-5 and TRBJ1-2, with 9 positions matching TRBD1. The germline V gene has CDR1 MNHEY and CDR2 SVGAGI. After removal of 2 bases from V and 4 bases from J, the junction contained 11 bases not matched to a gene. The CDR3 runs to 17 residues. CDR3 sequence (DNA): TGTGCCAGCAGTTACAGCCGCCCGGGACAGGGAACCTATGGCTACACCTTC. It translates to CASSYSRPGQGTYGYTF.

The rearrangement joins TRBV20-1 to TRBJ2-1; D is possibly TRBD2 (5 bases). Germline-derived CDR1 and CDR2 are DFQATT and SNEGSKA (reference sequence). Trimming stripped 5 bases from V and 5 bases from J, with 13 bases between. CDR3 length equals 13 residues. CDR3 nucleotides: TGCAGTGCTGTTTTACTAGTAAACAATGAGCAGTTCTTC. Translated, it gives CSAVLLVNNEQFF.

The table lists this clonotype with many counts. The chain carries TRBV20-1 and TRBJ2-1, with D possibly matching TRBD2 (6 bases). Trimming took off 1 base at V and 7 bases at J, with 8 bases between the two ends. Germline V gene lookup returns CDR1 DFQATT and CDR2 SNEGSKA (reference sequence). CDR3 length: 12 residues. The CDR3 spells CSARVAGNEQFF. For the CDR3, the DNA is TGCAGTGCTAGAGTGGCGGGGAATGAGCAGTTCTTC.

There are many counts of this clonotype. The chain carries TRBV5-1 and TRBJ1-1; TRBD1 might be the D (5 bases). The CDR3 consists of 14 residues. V lost 2 bases, J lost 1 base, and 9 bases lay in between. Germline CDR1 is SGHRS and CDR2 is YFSETQ. The DNA of the CDR3 is TGCGCCAGCAGCTTTCGGGACGGGAACACTGAAGCTTTCTTT. Amino acids: CASSFRDGNTEAFF.

V and J are TRBV28 and TRBJ2-1; D unresolved. The length of the CDR3 is 14 residues. Trimming removed 1 base from V and 13 bases from J, with 17 bases in between. Germline V gene lookup returns CDR1 MDHEN and CDR2 SYDVKM. The CDR3 nucleotides are TGTGCCAGCAGTTTATCTGGTTTCGGCATTTTTCAGTTCTTC. As protein: CASSLSGFGIFQFF.

This clonotype was found many times. V usage is TRBV20-1 and J usage is TRBJ2-5; 8 positions match TRBD1. V shed 6 bases, J shed 2 bases, and the junction held 8 bases outside the gene matches. The CDR3 contains 14 residues. Per the germline V gene, CDR1 is DFQATT and CDR2 is SNEGSKA (reference sequence). The CDR3 reads CSANRQGAQETQYF. The CDR3 region has the DNA TGCAGTGCCAATCGGCAGGGGGCACAAGAGACCCAGTACTTC.

Ten or more counts support this clonotype. The rearrangement links TRBV4-2 to TRBJ1-2; no clear D gene. The CDR3 is made up of 15 amino acids. Germline CDR1 LGHNA, CDR2 YNFKEQ. Trimming removed 3 bases from V and 1 base from J, with 12 bases in between. As DNA, the CDR3 is TGTGCCAGCAGCCACGGGAGCACGGGTAACTATGGCTACACCTTC. Its protein product is CASSHGSTGNYGYTF.

This clonotype was counted ten times or more. This chain links TRBV28 with TRBJ1-2, with D unresolved. This CDR3 contains 14 residues. CDR1 is MDHEN, CDR2 SYDVKM, per germline. Trimming cost V 1 base and J 2 bases, with 8 bases left between them. Written as DNA, the CDR3 is TGTGCCAGCAGTTTATTAGCGACAAACTATGGCTACACCTTC. Amino acids: CASSLLATNYGYTF.

This clonotype came up many times. The V and J genes are TRBV4-3 and TRBJ2-3, with 8 bases lining up with TRBD2. The CDR3 is 17 residues long. The germline CDR1 and CDR2 sequences are LGHNA and YSLEER. With V trimmed by 1 base and J by 1 base, 7 bases remained unmatched. The CDR3 nucleotides are TGCGCCAGCAGCCAAGGCACATCGGGGGGGGGCACAGATACGCAGTATTTT. As protein: CASSQGTSGGGTDTQYF.

This clonotype was seen repeatedly, ten times or more. This chain uses TRBV7-6 with TRBJ2-3; 9 bases line up with TRBD1. Trimming removed 8 bases from V and 4 bases from J; junction bases left unmatched: 13. The CDR3 length is 16 residues. Germline CDR1 is SGHVS and CDR2 is FNYEAQ. The CDR3 DNA reads as TGTGCCAGCCGACCGATGACAGGGGGGGAGGCAGATACGCAGTATTTT. It is translated as CASRPMTGGEADTQYF.

Ten or more counts support this clonotype. For the CDR3, the DNA is TGTGCCAGCAGGAATCAGGGGTCCTACGAGCAGTACTTC. Translation: CASRNQGSYEQYF. V usage is TRBV2 and J usage is TRBJ2-7, with a weak D call TRBD1 (6 bases). The germline V gene encodes CDR1 SNHLY and CDR2 FYNNEI. This CDR3 has 13 residues. Deletions cut 6 bases from V and 1 base from J, with 10 bases between.

The sample holds many counts of this clonotype. The J gene is TRBJ1-6, the V gene TRBV7-2, with D hard to call. V lost 5 bases and J lost 10, with 12 bases in between. Germline loops: CDR1 SGHTA, CDR2 FQGNSA. The CDR3 is 13 amino acids. The CDR3 here is CASSVRGDSPLHF. The CDR3 coding sequence is TGTGCCAGCAGCGTTCGAGGTGACTCACCCCTCCACTTT.

This clonotype was detected many times. This sequence joins TRBV28 and TRBJ2-1, with TRBD1 matching over 8 bases. Looked up from germline, CDR1 is MDHEN and CDR2 is SYDVKM. CDR3 size: 14 residues. Losses at the gene ends were 4 bases for V and 10 bases for J; bases not matched to a gene: 9. CDR3 region: CASSYGQGAKEQFF. CDR3 DNA: TGTGCCAGCAGTTATGGCCAGGGGGCGAAGGAGCAGTTCTTC.

There are a few counts of this clonotype. This rearrangement joins TRBV10-3 to TRBJ1-1; D perhaps matches TRBD1 (5 bases). Germline loops: CDR1 ENHRY, CDR2 SYGVKD. Trimming cost V 0 bases and J 10 bases, with 21 bases left between them. The CDR3 spans 16 residues. CDR3 coding DNA: TGTGCCATCAGTGAGTCGAAGGGCGCTTCGATGGGGGGAGCTTTCTTT. Its protein is CAISESKGASMGGAFF.

This clonotype showed up many times. The chain couples TRBV24-1 to TRBJ2-3; D gene uncertain. V was trimmed by 4 bases and J by 4 bases, leaving 8 bases between them. Germline assignment: CDR1 KGHDR and CDR2 SFDVKD. CDR3 length: 13 residues. The DNA for the CDR3 is TGTGCCACCAGTGACGACGTTCCAGATACGCAGTATTTT. Its translation: CATSDDVPDTQYF.

This clonotype was seen many times. V and J are TRBV7-2 and TRBJ1-4; D remains unclear. Trimming cost V 5 bases and J 8 bases, with 12 bases left between them. Per the germline V gene, CDR1 is SGHTA and CDR2 is FQGNSA. CDR3 length: 13 residues. The CDR3, as DNA: TGTGCCAGCAGCCGAAGAAGCAGCGAAAAACTGTTTTTT. Its translation is CASSRRSSEKLFF.

This clonotype was detected a few times. The genes are TRBV27 and TRBJ2-7; 7 bases match TRBD2. CDR1 is MNHEY and CDR2 is SMNVEV in the germline V gene (reference sequence). Trimming cost V 5 bases and J 4 bases; bases outside gene matches: 8. CDR3 length: 14 amino acids. The CDR3 DNA sequence: TGTGCCAGCAGTCGAAGCGGGAAAAGTTACGAGCAGTACTTC. It translates to CASSRSGKSYEQYF.

The sample holds many counts of this clonotype. The genes are TRBV5-5 and TRBJ1-1; D gene uncertain. This CDR3 region has 13 residues. V gave up 0 bases and J gave up 5 bases, with 8 bases separating them. Germline loops: CDR1 SGHKS, CDR2 YYEKEE (reference sequence). CDR3 amino acids: CASSLGEGTEAFF. CDR3 DNA: TGTGCCAGCAGCTTGGGAGAGGGAACTGAAGCTTTCTTT.

The chain combines TRBV2 with TRBJ1-2; maybe TRBD1 (6 bases). This CDR3 is 13 amino acids long. The ends were cut back, 6 bases at V and 3 bases at J, with 11 bases in the middle. Germline V gene data show CDR1 as SNHLY and CDR2 as FYNNEI. The CDR3 coding sequence is TGTGCCAGCAGGCTGACAGGAGACTATGGCTACACCTTC. It is translated as CASRLTGDYGYTF.

A word on this clonotype: A much bigger clone sits one base away, suggesting this may be a read error. The gene calls are TRBV15 and TRBJ2-7, with D possibly matching TRBD1 (5 bases). Germline V gene data show CDR1 as LNHNV and CDR2 as YYDKDF (reference sequence). This CDR3 spans 11 amino acids. CDR3 bases: TGTGTCACCAGCTTAGGGGTAGAGCAGTACTTC. Amino acids: CVTSLGVEQYF. Looking up the rest from reference TRBV15 and TRBJ2-7 gives the full variable domain: DAMVIQNPRYQVTQFGKPVTLSCSQTLNHNVMYWYQQKSSQAPKLLFHYYDKDFNNEADTPDNFQSRRPNTSFCFLDIRSPGLGDTAMYLCVTSLGVEQYFGPGTRLTVT.

This clonotype appeared many times. The genes are TRBV30 and TRBJ2-2, with TRBD1 identical over 7 bases. CDR3 length: 16 amino acids. Per the germline V gene, CDR1 is GTSNPN and CDR2 is SVGIG (reference sequence). Trimming removed 0 bases from V and 2 bases from J; junction bases left unmatched: 6. The CDR3 DNA reads TGTGCCTGGAGTGTAAGGGGGCCCCTAAACACCGGGGAGCTGTTTTTT. Translation gives CAWSVRGPLNTGELFF.

This clonotype was recorded at least ten times. J is TRBJ2-7 and V is TRBV6-6, with 7 bases that match TRBD2. Germline trimming cut 2 bases from V and 3 bases from J; bases unmatched to any gene: 7. Germline V gene lookup returns CDR1 MNHNY and CDR2 SVGAGI (reference sequence). This CDR3 contains 15 residues. CDR3 amino acids: CASSYSTGEGYEQYF. The CDR3 region has the DNA TGTGCCAGCAGTTACAGCACCGGGGAGGGCTACGAGCAGTACTTC.